This TCR beta chain was found in a study of chemoradiotherapy in HPV16-positive cancers. Study-wide background: Candidate HPV-specific T-cell clones and common TCR motifs came from functional assays in a couple of HPV16-positive patients. Study-level findings and limits: The functional HPV-specific definition rests on just a couple of HPV16-positive patients. Non-HPV-specific T cells did not expand in tumors during treatment, whereas candidate HPV-specific clones and E7-related motifs did.

As concerns this clone: Its antigen is currently unknown.

The repertoire was sequenced with immunoSEQ multiplex PCR; TCRdb's copy has only in-frame clones and lacks some. The data contain 9,500 to 15,000 clones, approximately 87% of them singletons. Samples were taken several times over chemoradiotherapy. The TCR sequence derives from a human donor with HPV-associated anogenital cancer. The sequences come from blood, collected from a patient who underwent chemoradiotherapy.

The CDR3 is CASSLTGADQPQHF. CDR3 sequence (DNA): TGTGCCAGCAGCTTGACGGGGGCGGATCAGCCCCAGCATTTT. The V and J genes are TRBV7-9 and TRBJ1-5, with D possibly TRBD1 on 6 matching bases. CDR3 length: 14 residues. V lost 3 bases and J 5 bases, leaving 11 bases between the germline ends. Germline CDR1 SEHNR, CDR2 FQNEAQ (reference sequence).